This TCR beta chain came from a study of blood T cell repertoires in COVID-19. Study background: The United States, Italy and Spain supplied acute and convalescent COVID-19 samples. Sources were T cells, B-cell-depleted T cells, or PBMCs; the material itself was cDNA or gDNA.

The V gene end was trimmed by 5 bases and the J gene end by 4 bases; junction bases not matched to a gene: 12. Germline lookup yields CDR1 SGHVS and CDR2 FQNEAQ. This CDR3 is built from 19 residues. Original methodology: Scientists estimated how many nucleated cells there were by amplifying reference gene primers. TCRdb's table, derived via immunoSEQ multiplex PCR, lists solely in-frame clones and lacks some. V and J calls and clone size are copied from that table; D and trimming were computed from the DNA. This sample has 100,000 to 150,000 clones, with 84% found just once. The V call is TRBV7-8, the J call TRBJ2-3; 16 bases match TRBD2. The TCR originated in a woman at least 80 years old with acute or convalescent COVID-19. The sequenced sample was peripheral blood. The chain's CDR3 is CASSPGRGLAGGPSDTQYF. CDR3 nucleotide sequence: TGTGCCAGCAGCCCCGGGAGGGGACTAGCGGGGGGGCCCTCAGATACGCAGTATTTT.